What follows are 30 T cell receptor beta chains derived from one specimen sequenced in a study of post-analysis software for immune sequencing data. Study findings and constraints: Controls showed lower frequencies than patients for several TRBV segments, and TRBV5-6, TRBV5-1 and TRBV20-1 were among these.

For these TCRs, the target antigens are not known. Built from TCR beta cDNA, the libraries had unique molecular identifiers in them. TCRdb called the PCR reads again in MiXCR, with one record for every CDR3 protein. This table holds more than 450,000 distinct CDR3 sequences, about a third found once. The sequenced sample consisted of blood. These receptors were taken from a girl aged 2-17 years with multiple sclerosis.

This clonotype has only a few counts. This may arise from a read error, as a much more abundant clone is one base away. The chain links TRBV5-1 to TRBJ1-3; D gene ambiguous. The CDR3 extends over 13 amino acids. Germline V gene sequence: CDR1 SGHRS, CDR2 YFSETQ. This CDR3 is CASSLPGGNTRYF. DNA for the CDR3: TGCGCCAGCAGCCTCCCAGGTGGAAACACCAGATATTTT.

The V call is TRBV5-1, the J call TRBJ2-3, with 9 bases that match TRBD2. V lost 3 bases to trimming and J lost 0 bases; unmatched junction nucleotides: 8. The CDR3 is 17 residues long. Germline lookup yields CDR1 SGHRS and CDR2 YFSETQ. The CDR3, as DNA: TGCGCCAGCAGCTATTTAGCGGGGGAGACTAGCACAGATACGCAGTATTTT. Protein product: CASSYLAGETSTDTQYF.

This clonotype came up a few times. The chain is built from TRBV6-6 and TRBJ2-2, with D uncertain. V shed 2 bases and J shed 6 bases, with 4 bases lying between them. The germline V gene encodes CDR1 MNHNY and CDR2 SVGAGI (reference sequence). The CDR3 sequence is 12 residues long. CDR3 in DNA: TGTGCCAGCAGTTACGGGGCCGGGGAGCTGTTTTTT. Amino acid sequence: CASSYGAGELFF.

This clonotype turned up a few times. J is TRBJ2-7 and V is TRBV3-1; 10 positions match TRBD2. The closer fit of TRBJ2-5 to the DNA end suggests the J call may be wrong. Germline V gene lookup returns CDR1 LGHDT and CDR2 YNNKEL (reference sequence). This CDR3 comprises 17 residues. CDR3 nucleotides: TGTGCCAGCAGCCAAGGTCCTAGCGGGGGACCGAGCGAGACCCAGTACTTC. This sequence encodes CASSQGPSGGPSETQYF.

This chain uses TRBV18 with TRBJ2-3; no clear D. The V end was cut by 2 bases, the J end by 2 bases, with 8 bases between. Germline assignment: CDR1 KGHSH and CDR2 LQKENI. The CDR3 sequence is 14 residues long. CDR3 DNA sequence: TGTGCCAGCTCACCAAGCCCCCCCACAGATACGCAGTATTTT. Its protein product is CASSPSPPTDTQYF.

This clonotype was detected a few times. CDR3 sequence reads: CASSVEQGGTEAFF. In nucleotides, the CDR3 is TGTGCCAGCAGCGTAGAACAGGGCGGCACTGAAGCTTTCTTT. The J gene is TRBJ1-1, the V gene TRBV9; TRBD1 might be the D (6 bases). There are 14 residues in the CDR3. The ends were cut back, 0 bases at V and 4 bases at J, with 10 bases in the middle. Germline CDR1 reads SGDLS; CDR2 reads YYNGEE.

This chain joins TRBV4-1 and TRBJ1-2; D unresolved. This CDR3 comprises 14 residues. The ends were cut back, 1 base at V and 0 bases at J, with 6 bases in the middle. The germline CDR1 and CDR2 sequences are MGHRA and YSYEKL. CDR3 loop: CASSQVRANYGYTF. The CDR3 nucleotides read TGCGCCAGCAGCCAAGTTCGGGCTAACTATGGCTACACCTTC.

This clonotype was seen more than once but under ten times. The chain links TRBV10-3 to TRBJ2-7; 9 bases fit TRBD1. CDR1 and CDR2 from the germline V gene are ENHRY and SYGVKD. Unmatched junction bases numbered 4, after V lost 11 bases and J lost 5 bases. The CDR3 spans 11 residues. The CDR3 protein is CAARTGDEQYF. The CDR3, as DNA: TGTGCCGCCAGGACAGGGGACGAGCAGTACTTC.

This chain joins TRBV29-1 and TRBJ2-1, with 8 bases fitting TRBD2. Trimming cost V 4 bases and J 7 bases; bases outside gene matches: 9. The CDR3 is 14 amino acids. Looked up from germline, CDR1 is SQVTM and CDR2 is ANQGSEA. The CDR3 DNA sequence: TGCAGCGTTGTTCCGGGGGGGCATGGGAATGAGCAGTTCTTC. Residues: CSVVPGGHGNEQFF.

This chain uses TRBV7-3 with TRBJ1-2; 7 bases fit TRBD1. The CDR3 consists of 13 residues. Germline CDR1 reads SGHTA; CDR2 reads FQGTGA. V shed 5 bases and J 7 bases; nucleotides not matched to a gene: 7. The CDR3 protein is CASSPYQGGGYTF. In DNA form, the CDR3 reads TGTGCCAGCAGCCCGTACCAGGGGGGTGGCTACACCTTC.

The chain uses TRBV3-1 and TRBJ2-5; perhaps TRBD2 as D (6 bases). The germline V gene has CDR1 LGHDT and CDR2 YNNKEL (reference sequence). V dropped 1 base and J dropped 5 bases, with 8 bases sitting between them. The CDR3 loop spans 13 amino acids. The CDR3 DNA reads as TGTGCCAGCAGCCAAGTGGCGGGGGAGACCCAGTACTTC. Translating gives CASSQVAGETQYF.

The sample holds a few counts of this clonotype. DNA for the CDR3: TGCAGTGCGATCAAACAGGGTGTCGGTAATTCACCCCTCCACTTT. This encodes CSAIKQGVGNSPLHF. The gene calls are TRBV20-1 and TRBJ1-6, with D possibly TRBD1 on 6 matching bases. This CDR3 is 15 amino acids long. CDR1 DFQATT and CDR2 SNEGSKA come from the germline V gene (reference sequence). V was clipped by 6 bases and J by 6 bases, with 18 bases between them.

V usage is TRBV7-8 and J usage is TRBJ2-5, with D possibly TRBD2 on 5 matching bases. The V end was cut by 3 bases, the J end by 4 bases, with 9 bases between. CDR1 is SGHVS and CDR2 is FQNEAQ in the germline V gene. There are 13 residues in the CDR3. In nucleotides, the CDR3 is TGTGCCAGCAGCTTTTACGGAGGAGAGACCCAGTACTTC. Amino acid sequence: CASSFYGGETQYF.

The sample holds a few counts of this clonotype. This chain uses TRBV11-2 with TRBJ2-5; tentatively, D is TRBD1 (6 bases). V lost 2 bases and J 1 base, leaving 11 bases between the germline ends. Germline CDR1 SGHAT, CDR2 FQNNGV. The CDR3 totals 15 residues. This CDR3 is CASSLFGDIQETQYF. CDR3 DNA sequence: TGTGCCAGCAGCTTATTTGGGGACATCCAAGAGACCCAGTACTTC.

This clonotype was seen a handful of times. The gene calls are TRBV11-2 and TRBJ2-1, with D tentatively TRBD2 (5 bases). Per the germline V gene, CDR1 is SGHAT and CDR2 is FQNNGV. The germline V and J ends were trimmed by 1 base and 7 bases, with 11 bases remaining between them. The CDR3 has 14 residues. The CDR3 sequence is CASSLVASWNEQFF. DNA of the CDR3: TGTGCCAGCAGCTTAGTGGCTAGCTGGAATGAGCAGTTCTTC.

The V gene is TRBV3-1, the J gene TRBJ1-2; D might be TRBD1 (5 bases). Germline V gives CDR1 LGHDT, CDR2 YNNKEL (reference sequence). This CDR3 has 15 residues. Trimming removed 1 base from V and 7 bases from J, with 16 bases in between. Here the CDR3 reads CASSQGDRSTRGYTF. In DNA form, the CDR3 reads TGTGCCAGCAGCCAAGGGGACCGCTCGACGCGTGGCTACACCTTC. Looking up the rest from reference TRBV3-1 and TRBJ1-2 gives the full variable domain: DTAVSQTPKYLVTQMGNDKSIKCEQNLGHDTMYWYKQDSKKFLKIMFSYNNKELIINETVPNRFSPKSPDKAHLNLHINSLELGDSAVYFCASSQGDRSTRGYTFGSGTRLTVV.

V is TRBV7-9 and J is TRBJ2-1, with unresolved D. Germline V gene lookup returns CDR1 SEHNR and CDR2 FQNEAQ (reference sequence). This CDR3 contains 14 residues. The ends were cut back, 5 bases at V and 4 bases at J, with 12 bases in the middle. The CDR3 bases are TGTGCCAGCAGCGTCAATTGGCAGTACAATGAGCAGTTCTTC. As protein: CASSVNWQYNEQFF.

This clonotype was recorded a few times. The chain combines TRBV5-1 with TRBJ2-3; 7 bases are shared with TRBD1. From germline, CDR1 is SGHRS and CDR2 YFSETQ. Trimming at V came to 2 bases and at J to 3 bases, leaving 3 bases not matched to a gene. CDR3 size: 14 residues. The CDR3 region is CASSLGGWTDTQYF. The CDR3 nucleotides are TGCGCCAGCAGCTTAGGGGGCTGGACAGATACGCAGTATTTT.

This clonotype has only one observation. This chain links TRBV10-1 with TRBJ1-1; no clear D. This CDR3 region has 13 residues. Germline CDR1 reads WNHNN; CDR2 reads SYGVQD (reference sequence). V was cut by 3 bases and J by 2 bases, with 7 bases left in between. The CDR3 here is CASSDRRNTEAFF. As DNA, the CDR3 is TGCGCCAGCAGTGACAGAAGAAACACTGAAGCTTTCTTT.

The chain has TRBV2 and TRBJ2-3; 7 bases map to TRBD1. V was clipped by 2 bases and J by 4 bases; unmatched bases: 3. Germline CDR1 reads SNHLY; CDR2 reads FYNNEI. The CDR3 covers 14 residues. CDR3 sequence reads: CASSELRGPDTQYF. DNA of the CDR3: TGTGCCAGCAGTGAATTGAGGGGGCCAGATACGCAGTATTTT.

This chain joins TRBV5-1 and TRBJ1-4; D gene uncertain. The CDR3 totals 15 residues. Germline V lookup: CDR1 SGHRS, CDR2 YFSETQ. Trimming left V 0 bases short and J 0 bases short, with 6 bases between. CDR3 sequence reads: CASSLGPSTNEKLFF. The DNA of the CDR3 is TGCGCCAGCAGCTTGGGCCCTTCAACTAATGAAAAACTGTTTTTT.

V usage is TRBV3-1 and J usage is TRBJ2-5, with D perhaps matching TRBD2 (7 bases). The CDR3 has 16 residues. Trimming took 4 bases from V and 5 from J, leaving 20 bases between them. Germline CDR1 reads LGHDT; CDR2 reads YNNKEL (reference sequence). The CDR3 DNA reads as TGTGCCAGCAGCCTAGTGATGGGGGGGCCTTATGAGACCCAGTACTTC. This sequence encodes CASSLVMGGPYETQYF.

V and J are TRBV20-1 and TRBJ1-2, with 7 bases identical to TRBD1. V lost 5 bases, J lost 8 bases, and 11 bases stayed unmatched. The CDR3 is made up of 13 amino acids. Germline CDR1 is DFQATT and CDR2 is SNEGSKA (reference sequence). CDR3 coding DNA: TGCAGTGCTTCGTTCGACAGGGCCTGGGGCTACACCTTC. Translating it yields CSASFDRAWGYTF.

The chain has TRBV6-5 and TRBJ2-4; D could derive from TRBD1 or TRBD2 (6 bases each). V was cut by 0 bases and J by 6 bases, with 12 bases left in between. The germline gives CDR1 MNHEY, CDR2 SVGAGI. The CDR3 covers 15 residues. CDR3 residues: CASSYSRGEANIQYF. The CDR3 nucleotides are TGTGCCAGCAGTTACTCGAGGGGGGAGGCAAACATTCAGTACTTC.

The CDR3 DNA follows: TGTGCCAGCAGCCGACAGGAGTATCAGCCCCAGCATTTT. Residues: CASSRQEYQPQHF. The chain joins TRBV6-6 to TRBJ1-5; D is possibly TRBD1 (6 bases). This CDR3 spans 13 amino acids. The V end was cut by 6 bases, the J end by 5 bases, with 11 bases between. Germline CDR1 and CDR2: MNHNY and SVGAGI (reference sequence).

The CDR3 region has the DNA TGTGCCAGCTTTCGACAGCAAAACCCCCTTGACCGGAACACTGAAGCTTTCTTT. Protein: CASFRQQNPLDRNTEAFF. The V call is TRBV6-4, the J call TRBJ1-1; perhaps TRBD1 as D (5 bases). This CDR3 spans 18 amino acids. Germline V lookup: CDR1 MRHNA, CDR2 SNTAGT. V lost 8 bases to trimming and J lost 1 base, with 26 bases between them.

This chain connects TRBV24-1 to TRBJ2-1; 8 bases match TRBD1. Per germline, CDR1 KGHDR and CDR2 SFDVKD. The CDR3 consists of 15 residues. Trimming removed 0 bases from V and 9 bases from J; junction bases left unmatched: 6. CDR3 region: CATSDLGQGGSEQFF. DNA of the CDR3: TGTGCCACCAGTGATTTGGGACAGGGAGGCAGTGAGCAGTTCTTC.

This clonotype turned up a few times. The CDR3 sequence is CASSPYGGGLGETQYF. The CDR3 coding sequence is TGTGCCAGCAGCCCGTACGGCGGGGGCTTAGGCGAGACCCAGTACTTC. This chain connects TRBV7-2 to TRBJ2-5; maybe TRBD2 (7 bases). From germline, CDR1 is SGHTA and CDR2 FQGNSA. The CDR3 has 16 residues. Trimming cost V 5 bases and J 5 bases, with 21 bases left between them.

Comment on this clonotype: A read error may produce the germline difference seen at one junction end. This chain connects TRBV5-1 to TRBJ2-7; 11 bases align to TRBD1. The CDR3 consists of 17 residues. The germline V gene encodes CDR1 SGHRS and CDR2 YFSETQ. In nucleotides, the CDR3 is TGCGCCAGCAGCTTAAGAATCCCCGGACAGGGGGCTTACGAGCGGTACTTC. It codes for CASSLRIPGQGAYERYF. Full variable domain (outside the CDR3, taken from reference TRBV5-1 and TRBJ2-7): KAGVTQTPRYLIKTRGQQVTLSCSPISGHRSVSWYQQTPGQGLQFLFEYFSETQRNKGNFPGRFSGRQFSNSRSEMNVSTLELGDSALYLCASSLRIPGQGAYERYFGPGTRLTVT.

The sample holds a few counts of this clonotype. The chain recombines TRBV7-9 with TRBJ1-4; 8 positions agree with TRBD1. Trimming at V came to 10 bases and at J to 5 bases, leaving 6 bases not matched to a gene. The CDR3 runs to 13 residues. Germline assignment: CDR1 SEHNR and CDR2 FQNEAQ (reference sequence). The CDR3 region is CATGRDRNEKLFF. The DNA of the CDR3 is TGTGCCACTGGCCGGGACAGGAATGAAAAACTGTTTTTT.